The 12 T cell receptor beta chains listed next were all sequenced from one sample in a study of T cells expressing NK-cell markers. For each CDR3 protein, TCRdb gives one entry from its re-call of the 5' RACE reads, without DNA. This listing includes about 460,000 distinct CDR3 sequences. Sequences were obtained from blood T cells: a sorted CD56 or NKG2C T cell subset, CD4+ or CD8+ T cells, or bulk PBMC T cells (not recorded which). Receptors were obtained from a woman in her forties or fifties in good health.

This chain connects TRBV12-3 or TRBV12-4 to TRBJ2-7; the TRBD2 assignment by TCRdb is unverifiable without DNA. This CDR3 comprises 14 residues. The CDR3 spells CASSLIGQRYEQYF.

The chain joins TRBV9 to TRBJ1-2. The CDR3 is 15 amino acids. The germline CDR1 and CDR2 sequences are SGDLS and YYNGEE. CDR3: CASSVERGTNYGYTF.

This CDR3 is CASSLQAGTRRYNEQFF. The chain uses TRBV9 and TRBJ2-1; there is no DNA to check the TCRdb D call of TRBD2. There are 17 residues in the CDR3. Germline CDR1 and CDR2: SGDLS and YYNGEE.

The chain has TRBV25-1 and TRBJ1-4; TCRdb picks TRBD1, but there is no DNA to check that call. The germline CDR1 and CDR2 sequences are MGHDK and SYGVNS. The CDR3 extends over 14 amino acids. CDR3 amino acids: CASSGPTGREKLFF.

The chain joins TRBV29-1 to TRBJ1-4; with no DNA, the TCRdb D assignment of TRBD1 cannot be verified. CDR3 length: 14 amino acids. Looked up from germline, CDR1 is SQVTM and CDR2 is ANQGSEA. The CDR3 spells CSVHDRSANEKLFF.

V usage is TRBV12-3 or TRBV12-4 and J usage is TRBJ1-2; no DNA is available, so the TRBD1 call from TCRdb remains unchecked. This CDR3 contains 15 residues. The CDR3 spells CASIAGTGSNYGYTF.

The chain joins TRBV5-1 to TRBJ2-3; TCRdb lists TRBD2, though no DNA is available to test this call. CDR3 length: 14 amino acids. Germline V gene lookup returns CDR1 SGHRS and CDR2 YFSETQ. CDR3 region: CASSVGLAGQTQYF.

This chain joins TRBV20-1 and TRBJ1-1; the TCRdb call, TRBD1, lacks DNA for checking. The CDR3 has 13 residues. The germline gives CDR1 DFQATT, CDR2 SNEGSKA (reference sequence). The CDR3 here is CSARDDRVAEAFF.

CDR3 residues: CSARLGPTYGEQYF. V gene TRBV20-1 combines with J gene TRBJ2-7; TCRdb's assignment of TRBD1 cannot be checked, as there is no DNA. The CDR3 sequence is 14 residues long. Looked up from germline, CDR1 is DFQATT and CDR2 is SNEGSKA (reference sequence).

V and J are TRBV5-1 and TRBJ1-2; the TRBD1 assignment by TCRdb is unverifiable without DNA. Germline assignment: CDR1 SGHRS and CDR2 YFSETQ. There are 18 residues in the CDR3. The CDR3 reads CASSPKGQDETRVSGYTF.

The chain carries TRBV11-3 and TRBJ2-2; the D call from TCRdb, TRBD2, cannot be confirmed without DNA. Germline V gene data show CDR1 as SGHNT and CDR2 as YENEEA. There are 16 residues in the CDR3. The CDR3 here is CASSLLAGDATGELFF.

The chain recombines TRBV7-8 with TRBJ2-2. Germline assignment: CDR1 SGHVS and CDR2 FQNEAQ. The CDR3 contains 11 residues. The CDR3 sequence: CASSRAGELFF.